One sample yielded the 32 T cell receptor beta chains listed below, sequenced in a study of blood T cell repertoires in COVID-19. TCRdb keeps only in-frame clones here, not all; method: immunoSEQ multiplex PCR. The table has 75,000 to 90,000 clones, around 80% seen once. The source material was peripheral blood. These receptors originate from a man aged 55-75 years with COVID-19, enrolled during active disease.

As for this clone: This CDR3 is also generated by other DNA sequences in the sample. This rearrangement joins TRBV3-1 (or the pseudogene TRBV3-2) to TRBJ1-5, with a weak D call TRBD1 (5 bases). Germline V CDR1 and CDR2: LGHDT, YNNKEL (reference sequence). CDR3 length equals 15 residues. V shed 0 bases and J shed 2 bases, with 8 bases lying between them. The chain's CDR3 is CASSQDPRGNQPQHF. In nucleotides, the CDR3 is TGTGCCAGCAGCCAAGATCCCAGGGGCAATCAGCCCCAGCATTTT.

The V and J genes are TRBV11-3 and TRBJ2-3; tentatively, D is TRBD1 (5 bases). The CDR3 has 13 amino acids. V dropped 5 bases and J dropped 6 bases, with 12 bases sitting between them. CDR1 is SGHNT, CDR2 YENEEA, per germline. The CDR3 region is CASSLTQGDTQYF. The CDR3 DNA reads TGTGCCAGCAGCCTGACCCAGGGTGATACGCAGTATTTT.

This clone was seen a few times. V is TRBV27 and J is TRBJ2-2; D is possibly TRBD1 (5 bases). Germline assignment: CDR1 MNHEY and CDR2 SMNVEV (reference sequence). The CDR3 runs 14 residues. The CDR3 region has the DNA TGTGCAACCAGGGTGGCTGAATACACCGGGGAGCTGTTTTTT. Its translation: CATRVAEYTGELFF.

The chain recombines TRBV5-4 with TRBJ2-7, with D unclear. Germline CDR1 reads SGHNT; CDR2 reads YYREEE (reference sequence). The ends were cut back, 0 bases at V and 0 bases at J, with 7 bases in the middle. The CDR3 contains 14 residues. The CDR3 DNA reads as TGTGCCAGCAGCTTGGACCCGAGCTCCTACGAGCAGTACTTC. Its protein product is CASSLDPSSYEQYF.

The chain links TRBV3-1 (or the pseudogene TRBV3-2) to TRBJ2-4; D is unclear. This CDR3 has 13 residues. Trimming removed 4 bases at V and 6 bases at J, with 10 bases between. CDR1 and CDR2 (germline): LGHDT, YNNKEL (reference sequence). CDR3 sequence (DNA): TGTGCCAGCAGCCTCGGCGGCGTAAACATTCAGTACTTC. Amino acid sequence: CASSLGGVNIQYF.

V is TRBV5-6 and J is TRBJ2-7, with D tentatively TRBD2 (5 bases). V lost 4 bases and J lost 6, with 14 bases in between. The CDR3 extends over 13 amino acids. Looked up from germline, CDR1 is SGHDT and CDR2 is YYEEEE. The CDR3 is CASSPKAVGEQYF. In DNA, the CDR3 is TGTGCCAGCAGCCCTAAAGCGGTAGGCGAGCAGTACTTC.

The rearrangement uses TRBV5-1 and TRBJ2-2; 12 positions match TRBD1. Germline CDR1 SGHRS, CDR2 YFSETQ. The junction had 11 bases not matched to a gene; V was cut back by 3 bases and J by 8 bases. The CDR3 consists of 17 residues. CDR3 residues: CASSSEPGQGAGGELFF. As DNA, the CDR3 is TGCGCCAGCAGCTCAGAACCGGGACAGGGGGCTGGAGGGGAGCTGTTTTTT.

J is TRBJ2-7 and V is TRBV6-5, with 7 bases identical to TRBD2. CDR3 size: 13 residues. The V and J ends lost 5 bases and 2 bases, in that order; junction bases with no gene match: 3. Per germline, CDR1 MNHEY and CDR2 SVGAGI. The CDR3 nucleotides are TGTGCCAGCAGTAAACGGGGGGCCTACGAGCAGTACTTC. This sequence encodes CASSKRGAYEQYF.

This clone has just one count. The rearrangement links TRBV5-5 to TRBJ2-3; perhaps TRBD2 as D (7 bases). Trimming removed 4 bases from V and 2 bases from J, with 17 bases in between. Germline V lookup: CDR1 SGHKS, CDR2 YYEKEE (reference sequence). The CDR3 loop spans 16 amino acids. The CDR3 DNA follows: TGTGCCAGCAGCCCCCTACCGGGGGGCCCCACAGATACGCAGTATTTT. It specifies CASSPLPGGPTDTQYF. The entire variable domain, with the rest obtained from reference TRBV5-5 and TRBJ2-3, is as follows: DAGVTQSPTHLIKTRGQQVTLRCSPISGHKSVSWYQQVLGQGPQFIFQYYEKEERGRGNFPDRFSARQFPNYSSELNVNALLLGDSALYLCASSPLPGGPTDTQYFGPGTRLTVL.

The table lists this clone with a few counts. The chain is built from TRBV6-2 or TRBV6-3 and TRBJ2-2, with D unclear. The CDR3 extends over 15 amino acids. The V and J ends lost 2 bases and 0 bases respectively, with 7 bases between them. Per the germline V gene, CDR1 is MNHEY and CDR2 is SVGEGT. In nucleotides, the CDR3 is TGTGCCAGCAGTTACGTTAGTGCGAACACCGGGGAGCTGTTTTTT. This gives the protein CASSYVSANTGELFF.

The genes are TRBV6-4 and TRBJ2-3, with D hard to call. The V gene lost 3 bases and the J gene lost 0 bases, with 4 bases spanning the gap. Looked up from germline, CDR1 is MRHNA and CDR2 is SNTAGT. The CDR3 runs 13 residues. The CDR3 loop reads CASSERSTDTQYF. CDR3 bases: TGTGCCAGCAGTGAGCGGAGCACAGATACGCAGTATTTT.

The chain employs TRBV6-2 or TRBV6-3 and TRBJ2-2; 8 bases map to TRBD1. CDR3 size: 16 residues. The germline gives CDR1 MNHEY, CDR2 SVGEGT. Losses at the gene ends were 2 bases for V and 7 bases for J; bases not matched to a gene: 9. The CDR3: CASSYGRAGGVGELFF. Here the CDR3 DNA reads TGTGCCAGCAGTTACGGCCGCGCAGGGGGCGTCGGGGAGCTGTTTTTT.

CDR3 sequence: CAISEWGRGQATSTEAFF. Written as DNA, the CDR3 is TGTGCCATCAGTGAGTGGGGGCGTGGCCAGGCTACCTCAACTGAAGCTTTCTTT. The chain has TRBV10-3 and TRBJ1-1; a possible D gene is TRBD1 (6 bases). V gave up 1 base and J gave up 5 bases, with 23 bases separating them. The CDR3 sequence is 18 residues long. CDR1 is ENHRY and CDR2 is SYGVKD in the germline V gene.

The J gene is TRBJ1-2, the V gene TRBV9; D perhaps matches TRBD1 (5 bases). Germline loops: CDR1 SGDLS, CDR2 YYNGEE. The CDR3 runs to 14 residues. Trimming shortened V by 4 bases and J by 2 bases, and 12 bases separated the two germline ends. The CDR3 region is CASSPQQGNYGYTF. The CDR3 DNA reads as TGTGCCAGCAGCCCCCAGCAGGGAAACTATGGCTACACCTTC.

The rearrangement joins TRBV29-1 to TRBJ2-5, with 7 bases aligning to TRBD1. CDR1 SQVTM and CDR2 ANQGSEA come from the germline V gene. V lost 4 bases and J lost 4; bases outside the gene matches: 6. The CDR3 length is 13 residues. As DNA, the CDR3 is TGCAGCGTTGCGAGGGGGCGCTTAGAGACCCAGTACTTC. It encodes CSVARGRLETQYF.

The rearrangement joins TRBV6-5 to TRBJ1-2; D may be TRBD1 (5 bases). V shed 8 bases and J shed 3 bases, with 13 bases lying between them. The CDR3 extends over 13 amino acids. The germline V gene has CDR1 MNHEY and CDR2 SVGAGI. The CDR3 sequence: CASGAGPYYGYTF. The CDR3 DNA follows: TGTGCCAGCGGGGCAGGCCCTTACTATGGCTACACCTTC.

CDR3 region: CASREGSYNEQFF. The CDR3 nucleotides are TGTGCCAGCAGAGAGGGCTCCTACAATGAGCAGTTCTTC. The chain joins TRBV11-2 to TRBJ2-1, with D possibly TRBD2 on 5 matching bases. V lost 6 bases and J 0 bases, leaving 6 bases between the germline ends. The CDR3 is 13 amino acids. Per the germline V gene, CDR1 is SGHAT and CDR2 is FQNNGV. Using reference TRBV11-2 and TRBJ2-1 for the parts outside the CDR3, the full variable domain is EAGVAQSPRYKIIEKRQSVAFWCNPISGHATLYWYQQILGQGPKLLIQFQNNGVVDDSQLPKDRFSAERLKGVDSTLKIQPAKLEDSAVYLCASREGSYNEQFFGPGTRLTVL.

The gene calls are TRBV11-1 and TRBJ2-7, with 10 bases lining up with TRBD1. Germline V gives CDR1 SGHAT, CDR2 FQDESV (reference sequence). This CDR3 spans 15 amino acids. V gave up 4 bases and J gave up 2 bases; unmatched junction bases: 5. The CDR3 nucleotides are TGTGCCAGCAGCTGGACAGGGGGGAGCCCCTACGAGCAGTACTTC. Its protein product is CASSWTGGSPYEQYF.

The chain has TRBV2 and TRBJ1-3; 7 bases fit TRBD1. This CDR3 spans 12 amino acids. Germline values: CDR1 SNHLY, CDR2 FYNNEI. V dropped 8 bases and J dropped 8; count of bases not matched to a gene: 6. CDR3 coding DNA: TGTGCCAGCGGGATGGGGACAGACACCATATATTTT. Residues: CASGMGTDTIYF.

CDR3 bases: TGTGCCAGCAGCTTAGAGGCAACAGGCTACGAGCAGTACTTC. It specifies CASSLEATGYEQYF. J is TRBJ2-7 and V is TRBV11-1; TRBD1 might be the D (5 bases). CDR3 length: 14 amino acids. V was cut by 1 base and J by 3 bases, with 10 bases left in between. Germline loops: CDR1 SGHAT, CDR2 FQDESV (reference sequence).

This clone was picked up one time. CDR3 region: CASSVGLAGAYTDTQYF. The DNA of the CDR3 is TGCGCCAGCAGCGTGGGACTAGCGGGAGCCTACACAGATACGCAGTATTTT. This rearrangement joins TRBV5-1 to TRBJ2-3; 14 bases map to TRBD2. CDR1 and CDR2 from the germline V gene are SGHRS and YFSETQ. The CDR3 totals 17 residues. The J segment lost 2 bases and the V segment lost 4 bases, leaving 6 bases of the junction unmatched.

V and J are TRBV7-3 and TRBJ2-1, with 11 bases aligning to TRBD2. Germline CDR1 is SGHTA and CDR2 is FQGTGA. The CDR3 consists of 16 residues. V trimming: 1 base; J trimming: 5 bases; junction bases outside the gene matches: 4. This CDR3 reads CASSLRGTSGNNEQFF. In DNA form, the CDR3 reads TGTGCCAGCAGCTTAAGAGGGACTAGCGGAAACAATGAGCAGTTCTTC.

In this sample, this clone turned up once. The chain is built from TRBV5-1 and TRBJ1-1; a weak D match, TRBD1 (5 bases). Germline CDR1 SGHRS, CDR2 YFSETQ. This CDR3 region has 16 residues. V was clipped by 4 bases and J by 3 bases, with 19 bases between them. CDR3 loop: CASSPQSGGLDTEAFF. The CDR3 bases are TGCGCCAGCAGCCCCCAGAGCGGGGGGTTGGACACTGAAGCTTTCTTT. Full variable domain (remainder filled in from reference TRBV5-1 and TRBJ1-1): KAGVTQTPRYLIKTRGQQVTLSCSPISGHRSVSWYQQTPGQGLQFLFEYFSETQRNKGNFPGRFSGRQFSNSRSEMNVSTLELGDSALYLCASSPQSGGLDTEAFFGQGTRLTVV.

The sample holds a few counts of this clone. The chain has TRBV15 and TRBJ2-2, with D possibly matching TRBD1 (5 bases). The CDR3 is 16 residues long. Germline-derived CDR1 and CDR2 are LNHNV and YYDKDF (reference sequence). The V end was cut by 3 bases, the J end by 7 bases, with 18 bases between. The chain's CDR3 is CATSRATGVGSGELFF. Here the CDR3 DNA reads TGTGCCACCAGCAGGGCTACAGGAGTAGGTAGCGGGGAGCTGTTTTTT.

The gene calls are TRBV29-1 and TRBJ2-1; no reliable D call. V lost 2 bases, J lost 14 bases, and 13 bases lay in between. Looked up from germline, CDR1 is SQVTM and CDR2 is ANQGSEA. The CDR3 has 11 amino acids. In DNA, the CDR3 is TGCAGCGTTGAACGGTCGACCGAGGAGTTCTTC. Its translation: CSVERSTEEFF.

The chain joins TRBV7-8 to TRBJ2-5; D may be TRBD1 (5 bases). Per the germline V gene, CDR1 is SGHVS and CDR2 is FQNEAQ. V gave up 2 bases and J gave up 5 bases, with 30 bases separating them. CDR3 length: 20 residues. DNA for the CDR3: TGTGCCAGCAGCTTAATACAGGTGACACTCTCCCGGACGGCACGGGAGACCCAGTACTTC. The encoded protein is CASSLIQVTLSRTARETQYF.

The chain has TRBV3-1 (or the pseudogene TRBV3-2) and TRBJ2-2; 8 positions match TRBD2. The CDR3 is 14 residues long. V shed 5 bases, J shed 6 bases, and the junction held 5 bases outside the gene matches. Looked up from germline, CDR1 is LGHDT and CDR2 is YNNKEL (reference sequence). CDR3 nucleotide sequence: TGTGCCAGCAGCGACCGGGGGGGCTCCGGGGAGCTGTTTTTT. Its translation: CASSDRGGSGELFF.

The genes are TRBV7-8 and TRBJ1-1, with D possibly being TRBD1 (6 bases). Trimming pared 5 bases from V and 1 base from J, leaving 17 bases between. Germline CDR1 is SGHVS and CDR2 is FQNEAQ. This CDR3 has 16 residues. DNA of the CDR3: TGTGCCAGCAGCCCAGTAAGGGGGGGAAAGAACACTGAAGCTTTCTTT. It specifies CASSPVRGGKNTEAFF. The entire variable domain, with the rest obtained from reference TRBV7-8 and TRBJ1-1, is as follows: GAGVSQSPRYKVAKRGQDVALRCDPISGHVSLFWYQQALGQGPEFLTYFQNEAQLDKSGLPSDRFFAERPEGSVSTLKIQRTQQEDSAVYLCASSPVRGGKNTEAFFGQGTRLTVV.

This chain joins TRBV19 and TRBJ2-2; 7 bases match TRBD2. The V gene's germline CDR1 is LNHDA and CDR2 SQIVND (reference sequence). Trimming took 10 bases from V and 6 from J; bases not matched to a gene: 5. The CDR3 extends over 12 amino acids. CDR3 amino acids: CATRLAAGELFF. CDR3 coding DNA: TGTGCCACCAGACTAGCAGCCGGGGAGCTGTTTTTT.

This sequence joins TRBV7-9 and TRBJ1-4, with 10 bases identical to TRBD1. Germline V gives CDR1 SEHNR, CDR2 FQNEAQ (reference sequence). With V trimmed by 4 bases and J by 6 bases, 5 bases remained unmatched. This CDR3 contains 15 residues. The CDR3 is CASSWGGTGDEKLFF. CDR3 in DNA: TGTGCCAGCAGCTGGGGCGGGACAGGGGATGAAAAACTGTTTTTT.

This chain joins TRBV10-3 and TRBJ1-5, with D tentatively TRBD1 (6 bases). Trimming cost V 8 bases and J 0 bases, with 11 bases left between them. Germline CDR1 and CDR2: ENHRY and SYGVKD. The CDR3 loop spans 14 amino acids. The CDR3 DNA follows: TGTGCCATCGGGGACAACTATAGCAATCAGCCCCAGCATTTT. Its translation is CAIGDNYSNQPQHF.

J is TRBJ2-7 and V is TRBV3-1 (or the pseudogene TRBV3-2); TRBD2 is a possible D gene (5 bases). The V gene lost 4 bases and the J gene lost 6 bases, with 16 bases spanning the gap. CDR3 length: 14 residues. Germline V CDR1 and CDR2: LGHDT, YNNKEL (reference sequence). The CDR3 region is CASSPMMGRAEQYF. As DNA, the CDR3 is TGTGCCAGCAGCCCTATGATGGGGAGAGCCGAGCAGTACTTC.